The T cell receptor beta chain described here comes from a study of blood T cells in healthy people across ages. The authors isolated at least 7 million PBMCs per sample. Total RNA was extracted at no less than 5.5 micrograms per sample. Together with a sample-barcoded 5' primer, a J-beta primer mix was included in a second PCR lasting about 7 to 11 cycles. A tag from a template-switch adaptor with 12 random nucleotides marked each cDNA molecule. TCRdb fed the 5' RACE reads into MiXCR, producing one record per CDR3 protein. Of over 1,200,000 distinct CDR3 sequences in the sample, around 59% were seen once. The sample holds one count of this clonotype. V lost 3 bases and J lost 1; bases outside the gene matches: 4. From germline, CDR1 is MGHRA and CDR2 YSYEKL. The length of the CDR3 is 16 residues.

The chain is built from TRBV4-1 and TRBJ2-3, with TRBD2 matching 10 bases. Sequenced material: blood. The sequence was collected from a man aged 18 to 29 in good health. This chain's CDR3 is CASSHFTSGGTDTQYF. CDR3 nucleotide sequence: TGCGCCAGCAGCCATTTTACTAGCGGGGGCACAGATACGCAGTATTTT.